The 15 T cell receptor beta chains below were found in one sample sequenced in a study of spatial heterogeneity in lung cancer. Study results and caveats: For expanded intratumoral alpha and beta TCRs, counts tracked tumor mutation counts.

Time point given: sample taken at primary tumor resection. TCRdb independently ran MiXCR on the 5' RACE reads; one entry per CDR3 protein. The sample holds about 3,000 distinct CDR3 sequences, roughly 27% seen once. The antigens for these receptors are not known. Sequenced here: lung tumor tissue, sampled at surgery. Receptor source: a female donor with early-stage non-small cell lung cancer.

The chain is built from TRBV29-1 and TRBJ2-3, with TRBD2 identical over 10 bases. V shed 6 bases, J shed 4 bases, and the junction held 7 bases outside the gene matches. The CDR3 runs 14 residues. The V gene's germline CDR1 is SQVTM and CDR2 ANQGSEA. As DNA, the CDR3 is TGCAGCGTCCTACCAGCGGGAGGGCCAGATACGCAGTATTTT. Its protein is CSVLPAGGPDTQYF.

This clonotype is labeled medium-sized. The V gene is TRBV7-9, the J gene TRBJ2-7; 13 nucleotides agree with TRBD2. Looked up from germline, CDR1 is SEHNR and CDR2 is FQNEAQ (reference sequence). There are 15 residues in the CDR3. Trimming removed 5 bases from V and 7 bases from J; junction bases left unmatched: 8. Here the CDR3 DNA reads TGTGCCAGCAGCACAGGACTAGCGGGAGTAAGTGAGCAGTACTTC. It translates to CASSTGLAGVSEQYF. The variable domain in full, with the rest retrieved from reference TRBV7-9 and TRBJ2-7, is DTGVSQNPRHKITKRGQNVTFRCDPISEHNRLYWYRQTLGQGPEFLTYFQNEAQLEKSRLLSDRFSAERPKGSFSTLEIQRTEQGDSAMYLCASSTGLAGVSEQYFGPGTRLTVT.

This clonotype is medium-sized (0.01 to 0.1%). V is TRBV9 and J is TRBJ2-2; D is unresolved. The germline gives CDR1 SGDLS, CDR2 YYNGEE. With 0 bases removed from V and 1 base from J, the gap between germline ends came to 13 bases. The CDR3 length is 17 residues. The CDR3 spells CASSVGVGDQNTGELFF. For the CDR3, the DNA is TGTGCCAGCAGCGTAGGGGTTGGAGATCAGAACACCGGGGAGCTGTTTTTT.

This clonotype was seen ten or more times. The rearrangement uses TRBV27 and TRBJ2-6, with D possibly TRBD2 on 6 matching bases. The CDR3 spans 16 residues. The germline V gene has CDR1 MNHEY and CDR2 SMNVEV (reference sequence). The V gene lost 2 bases and the J gene lost 0 bases, with 8 bases spanning the gap. The DNA for the CDR3 is TGTGCCAGCAGTTTAGACGGGGGCTCTGGGGCCAACGTCCTGACTTTC. This codes for CASSLDGGSGANVLTF.

The chain joins TRBV19 to TRBJ2-1; 7 nucleotides align to TRBD2. Germline values: CDR1 LNHDA, CDR2 SQIVND (reference sequence). Trimming at V came to 6 bases and at J to 1 base, leaving 6 bases not matched to a gene. This CDR3 region has 15 residues. The CDR3 reads CASSGGTPSYNEQFF. The DNA for the CDR3 is TGTGCCAGTAGCGGGGGGACTCCTTCCTACAATGAGCAGTTCTTC.

The chain joins TRBV29-1 to TRBJ2-2, with a weak D call TRBD2 (6 bases). The CDR3 sequence is 15 residues long. V was cut by 4 bases and J by 5 bases, with 17 bases left in between. CDR1 and CDR2 (germline): SQVTM, ANQGSEA. The CDR3 protein is CSVGGYDRGTGELFF. CDR3 coding DNA: TGCAGCGTTGGCGGATATGATCGGGGGACCGGGGAGCTGTTTTTT.

This clonotype has more than one count but fewer than ten. The chain couples TRBV20-1 to TRBJ2-1, with TRBD2 matching over 11 bases. The CDR3 contains 13 residues. Trimming took 5 bases from V and 9 from J; bases not matched to a gene: 6. In germline, CDR1 is DFQATT, CDR2 SNEGSKA (reference sequence). In DNA form, the CDR3 reads TGCAGTGCTCTAGCGGGAGGCTGGGGTGAGCAGTTCTTC. It encodes CSALAGGWGEQFF.

The sample holds many counts of this clonotype. The rearrangement uses TRBV6-1 and TRBJ2-1, with D perhaps TRBD1 or TRBD2 (6 bases each). The CDR3 is 13 amino acids. V lost 7 bases and J lost 9, with 16 bases in between. Germline values: CDR1 MNHNS, CDR2 SASEGT. The CDR3 loop is CASIGGYLGEQFF. In DNA, the CDR3 is TGTGCCAGCATAGGGGGGTATTTGGGTGAGCAGTTCTTC.

The table lists this clonotype with a few counts. The chain is built from TRBV29-1 and TRBJ2-2; D gene ambiguous. Per the germline V gene, CDR1 is SQVTM and CDR2 is ANQGSEA. The CDR3 has 13 amino acids. Trimming took off 7 bases at V and 0 bases at J, with 9 bases between the two ends. The CDR3 sequence is CSGLQSNTGELFF. In DNA, the CDR3 is TGCAGCGGGTTACAGTCGAACACCGGGGAGCTGTTTTTT.

By sample fraction, this clonotype is medium-sized. The rearrangement joins TRBV4-1 to TRBJ2-6; tentatively, D is TRBD1 (5 bases). Per germline, CDR1 MGHRA and CDR2 YSYEKL. With 5 bases removed from V and 0 bases from J, the gap between germline ends came to 17 bases. This CDR3 is 18 amino acids long. The CDR3 loop reads CASSRALQGVSGANVLTF. The CDR3 region has the DNA TGCGCCAGCAGCAGAGCCTTACAAGGGGTCTCTGGGGCCAACGTCCTGACTTTC.

This clonotype was observed a single time. The chain couples TRBV18 to TRBJ1-6; a possible D gene is TRBD1 (6 bases). CDR1 KGHSH and CDR2 LQKENI come from the germline V gene. CDR3 length: 14 residues. The V gene lost 2 bases and the J gene lost 10 bases, with 12 bases spanning the gap. The CDR3 loop is CASSPEQGYSPLHF. CDR3 nucleotide sequence: TGTGCCAGCTCACCAGAACAGGGATACTCACCCCTCCACTTT.

V gene TRBV12-3 or TRBV12-4 combines with J gene TRBJ2-1; the match to TRBD2 covers 8 bases. V was clipped by 7 bases and J by 12 bases; unmatched bases: 5. This CDR3 spans 11 amino acids. As DNA, the CDR3 is TGTGCCAGCACCACCGGACTAGCGCAGTTCTTC. Its translation is CASTTGLAQFF.

The chain employs TRBV7-9 and TRBJ2-1, with no clear D. The germline CDR1 and CDR2 sequences are SEHNR and FQNEAQ (reference sequence). With 8 bases removed from V and 0 bases from J, the gap between germline ends came to 11 bases. This CDR3 has 14 amino acids. The CDR3 DNA reads TGTGCCAGCCTCGGCCCCAGCTCCTACAATGAGCAGTTCTTC. Its protein is CASLGPSSYNEQFF.

By sample share, this clonotype is large. V is TRBV11-2 and J is TRBJ2-7; D not resolved. From germline, CDR1 is SGHAT and CDR2 FQNNGV. CDR3 size: 13 residues. The V and J ends lost 7 bases and 0 bases respectively, with 10 bases between them. Written as DNA, the CDR3 is TGTGCCAGCATGGGCCCGAGCTCCTACGAGCAGTACTTC. Translated: CASMGPSSYEQYF.

This clonotype is labeled large (0.1 to 1%). The J gene is TRBJ2-2, the V gene TRBV29-1; 9 nucleotides line up with TRBD2. The CDR3 sequence is 14 residues long. The germline gives CDR1 SQVTM, CDR2 ANQGSEA. Trimming took 4 bases from V and 6 from J; bases not matched to a gene: 6. CDR3 sequence (DNA): TGCAGCGTTGTGGCGGGAGGGCCGGCCGGGGAGCTGTTTTTT. This sequence encodes CSVVAGGPAGELFF.